A single sample gave rise to the 29 T cell receptor beta chains below, sequenced in a study of cytomegalovirus exposure and HLA in healthy donors. Primers: 60 Vbeta forward and 13 Jbeta reverse. Method: immunoSEQ multiplex PCR; TCRdb's copy keeps in-frame clones and lacks some. The table lists under 200,000 clones, 75% to 90% of them singletons. Sequenced: PBMCs. Receptors originate from a man aged 35-49 years in good health and CMV-seropositive.

This clone showed up just a few times. The chain has TRBV30 and TRBJ1-2, with D hard to call. Germline CDR1 is GTSNPN and CDR2 is SVGIG (reference sequence). The CDR3 extends over 15 amino acids. Trimming stripped 0 bases from V and 4 bases from J, with 15 bases between. The CDR3 here is CAWSVYPPGPYGYTF. The CDR3 region has the DNA TGTGCCTGGAGTGTATACCCTCCGGGTCCCTATGGCTACACCTTC.

The V call is TRBV7-9, the J call TRBJ2-1; 8 positions match TRBD1. The CDR3 is made up of 16 amino acids. Trimming cost V 3 bases and J 4 bases; bases outside gene matches: 8. The germline V gene has CDR1 SEHNR and CDR2 FQNEAQ (reference sequence). CDR3 DNA: TGTGCCAGCAGCTTTAATGGACAGGGAAGTTACAATGAGCAGTTCTTC. Translation gives CASSFNGQGSYNEQFF. Filled out from reference TRBV7-9 and TRBJ2-1, the complete variable domain reads DTGVSQNPRHKITKRGQNVTFRCDPISEHNRLYWYRQTLGQGPEFLTYFQNEAQLEKSRLLSDRFSAERPKGSFSTLEIQRTEQGDSAMYLCASSFNGQGSYNEQFFGPGTRLTVL.

V and J are TRBV28 and TRBJ1-3, with 12 bases fitting TRBD1. The V and J ends lost 2 bases and 7 bases, in that order; junction bases with no gene match: 6. CDR1 is MDHEN and CDR2 is SYDVKM in the germline V gene. The CDR3 loop spans 16 amino acids. The CDR3 DNA follows: TGTGCCAGCAGTTTAACCGGGACAGGGGGCGAGAACACCATATATTTT. Protein sequence: CASSLTGTGGENTIYF.

V gene TRBV6-6 combines with J gene TRBJ2-5; possible D gene TRBD2, 5 bases. The CDR3 extends over 12 amino acids. V was shortened by 6 bases and J by 4 bases, with 9 bases between the two germline ends. CDR1 and CDR2 (germline): MNHNY, SVGAGI (reference sequence). The CDR3 DNA sequence: TGTGCCAGCAGGGAGGTGGGAGAGACCCAGTACTTC. Protein product: CASREVGETQYF.

This clone was seen a handful of times. The DNA for the CDR3 is TGTGCCAGCTCACCTATCGGACAGGGAATAGACGAGCAGTACTTC. Translated: CASSPIGQGIDEQYF. The chain recombines TRBV18 with TRBJ2-7; the match to TRBD1 covers 8 bases. The CDR3 is 15 residues long. The junction had 9 bases not matched to a gene; V was cut back by 3 bases and J by 5 bases. Per germline, CDR1 KGHSH and CDR2 LQKENI.

CDR3 nucleotides: TGTGCCAGCAAAGCCTTGGGCAGTCACTATGGCTACACCTTC. Protein product: CASKALGSHYGYTF. The V call is TRBV6-1, the J call TRBJ1-2; the D is unclear. The CDR3 has 14 amino acids. The ends were cut back, 7 bases at V and 3 bases at J, with 15 bases in the middle. Germline V gene lookup returns CDR1 MNHNS and CDR2 SASEGT.

This clone was found once. This chain joins TRBV28 and TRBJ2-2; 10 bases match TRBD1. J lost 2 bases, V lost 5 bases, and 5 bases had no gene match. Germline V gene sequence: CDR1 MDHEN, CDR2 SYDVKM. The CDR3 is 16 amino acids. This chain's CDR3 is CASSAGQGGNTGELFF. The CDR3 DNA reads TGTGCCAGCAGTGCCGGACAGGGGGGTAACACCGGGGAGCTGTTTTTT.

V gene TRBV19 combines with J gene TRBJ2-3; 7 positions match TRBD1. This CDR3 comprises 15 residues. CDR1 LNHDA and CDR2 SQIVND come from the germline V gene (reference sequence). V dropped 7 bases and J dropped 2; count of bases not matched to a gene: 9. In nucleotides, the CDR3 is TGTGCCAGTACAGACAGGGTTTATCCCACAGATACGCAGTATTTT. It is translated as CASTDRVYPTDTQYF. The entire variable domain, with the rest obtained from reference TRBV19 and TRBJ2-3, is as follows: DGGITQSPKYLFRKEGQNVTLSCEQNLNHDAMYWYRQDPGQGLRLIYYSQIVNDFQKGDIAEGYSVSREKKESFPLTVTSAQKNPTAFYLCASTDRVYPTDTQYFGPGTRLTVL.

The gene calls are TRBV5-6 and TRBJ2-5; D may be TRBD2 (6 bases). The J call is doubtful: the DNA matches TRBJ2-7 better. The CDR3 is made up of 13 amino acids. Germline values: CDR1 SGHDT, CDR2 YYEEEE. The CDR3 region has the DNA TGTGCCAGCAGCTTGGGGGGGGACTACGAGCAGTACTTC. It encodes CASSLGGDYEQYF.

The CDR3 is CAWSTGYEQYF. Written as DNA, the CDR3 is TGTGCCTGGAGTACAGGTTACGAGCAGTACTTC. J is TRBJ2-7 and V is TRBV30, with D possibly matching TRBD1 (5 bases). V was cut by 2 bases and J by 4 bases, with 6 bases left in between. From germline, CDR1 is GTSNPN and CDR2 SVGIG (reference sequence). The CDR3 sequence is 11 residues long.

The gene calls are TRBV11-2 and TRBJ1-2; D is unresolved. The CDR3 totals 13 residues. Trimming removed 1 base at V and 7 bases at J, with 10 bases between. The germline V gene encodes CDR1 SGHAT and CDR2 FQNNGV. The CDR3 reads CASSLGGGGGYTF. For the CDR3, the DNA is TGTGCCAGCAGCTTAGGAGGTGGCGGTGGCTACACCTTC.

The chain links TRBV7-9 to TRBJ2-7; the match to TRBD2 covers 7 bases. CDR3 length: 12 amino acids. CDR1 is SEHNR, CDR2 FQNEAQ, per germline (reference sequence). CDR3 DNA sequence: TGTTCCGGGGAGGGGCACCTCTACGAGCAGTACTTC. Protein product: CSGEGHLYEQYF.

A note on this clone: Other DNA sequences in the sample encode the same CDR3. The gene calls are TRBV6-5 and TRBJ2-5; tentative D call: TRBD1 (6 bases). The germline CDR1 and CDR2 sequences are MNHEY and SVGAGI. V was trimmed by 0 bases and J by 4 bases, leaving 12 bases between them. This CDR3 has 15 amino acids. CDR3: CASSYSRGRGETQYF. The CDR3 DNA sequence: TGTGCCAGCAGTTACTCGAGGGGCAGGGGAGAGACCCAGTACTTC.

This clone turned up a few times. The gene calls are TRBV2 and TRBJ2-2; tentatively, D is TRBD1 (6 bases). V lost 5 bases to trimming and J lost 6 bases, with 22 bases between them. CDR1 is SNHLY and CDR2 is FYNNEI in the germline V gene. The CDR3 has 17 residues. CDR3 amino acids: CASSPYTGSRLAGELFF. Written as DNA, the CDR3 is TGTGCCAGCAGTCCTTATACAGGGAGTAGGTTGGCCGGGGAGCTGTTTTTT. The entire variable domain, with the rest obtained from reference TRBV2 and TRBJ2-2, is as follows: EPEVTQTPSHQVTQMGQEVILRCVPISNHLYFYWYRQILGQKVEFLVSFYNNEISEKSEIFDDQFSVERPDGSNFTLKIRSTKLEDSAMYFCASSPYTGSRLAGELFFGEGSRLTVL.

The CDR3 protein is CASSSPNRGAEAFF. CDR3 nucleotides: TGTGCCAGCAGTTCTCCGAACAGGGGCGCTGAAGCTTTCTTT. V usage is TRBV6-5 and J usage is TRBJ1-1; TRBD1 aligns across 7 bases. From germline, CDR1 is MNHEY and CDR2 SVGAGI. V shed 4 bases, J shed 6 bases, and the junction held 8 bases outside the gene matches. The CDR3 spans 14 residues.

V is TRBV5-8 and J is TRBJ1-4; the match to TRBD1 covers 8 bases. Germline lookup yields CDR1 SGHTS and CDR2 YDEGEE. The CDR3 runs 15 residues. V was clipped by 1 base and J by 4 bases; unmatched bases: 3. The CDR3: CASSLQGAVNEKLFF. The CDR3 region has the DNA TGTGCCAGCAGCTTGCAGGGGGCGGTTAATGAAAAACTGTTTTTT.

The V call is TRBV19, the J call TRBJ2-1; D is undetermined. V shed 2 bases and J shed 5 bases, with 4 bases lying between them. Germline V gives CDR1 LNHDA, CDR2 SQIVND (reference sequence). This CDR3 spans 12 amino acids. The CDR3 sequence: CASSITNNEQFF. CDR3 DNA: TGTGCCAGTAGTATAACAAACAATGAGCAGTTCTTC.

V and J are TRBV11-2 and TRBJ2-6; 9 positions agree with TRBD1. V shed 3 bases, J shed 2 bases, and the junction held 2 bases outside the gene matches. The V gene's germline CDR1 is SGHAT and CDR2 FQNNGV. The CDR3 consists of 16 residues. CDR3 DNA: TGTGCCAGCAGCTTCACAGGGGGCGCTGGGGCCAACGTCCTGACTTTC. Translation: CASSFTGGAGANVLTF.

V and J are TRBV7-9 and TRBJ2-3, with D possibly matching TRBD2 (6 bases). The CDR3 is 16 amino acids. Germline V gene sequence: CDR1 SEHNR, CDR2 FQNEAQ (reference sequence). V was clipped by 2 bases and J by 3 bases, with 15 bases between them. The CDR3 nucleotides read TGTGCCAGCAGCTTATGGGTCGGGCGGGGTACAGATACGCAGTATTTT. Amino acids: CASSLWVGRGTDTQYF.

This chain's CDR3 is CASRIPGTGHYEQYF. CDR3 DNA: TGTGCCAGCAGGATACCCGGGACAGGACACTACGAGCAGTACTTC. V and J are TRBV28 and TRBJ2-7, with 8 bases matching TRBD1. This CDR3 comprises 15 residues. V gave up 6 bases and J gave up 3 bases; unmatched junction bases: 10. Per the germline V gene, CDR1 is MDHEN and CDR2 is SYDVKM. The full variable domain, rest sourced from reference TRBV28 and TRBJ2-7, is DVKVTQSSRYLVKRTGEKVFLECVQDMDHENMFWYRQDPGLGLRLIYFSYDVKMKEKGDIPEGYSVSREKKERFSLILESASTNQTSMYLCASRIPGTGHYEQYFGPGTRLTVT.

V is TRBV7-2 and J is TRBJ2-1, with 10 bases that match TRBD2. After removal of 5 bases from V and 7 bases from J, the junction contained 11 bases not matched to a gene. CDR1 and CDR2 (germline): SGHTA, FQGNSA. The CDR3 loop spans 16 amino acids. The CDR3 region has the DNA TGTGCCAGCAGCCCGGTAGCGGGGGGCGGTAAGAATGAGCAGTTCTTC. Protein: CASSPVAGGGKNEQFF.

The chain employs TRBV7-3 and TRBJ2-7; TRBD1 agrees at 9 bases. Germline assignment: CDR1 SGHTA and CDR2 FQGTGA. This CDR3 spans 15 amino acids. Trimming removed 0 bases from V and 3 bases from J; junction bases left unmatched: 3. The CDR3 DNA is TGTGCCAGCAGCTTAACGCCGGGACAGGGCTACGAGCAGTACTTC. It codes for CASSLTPGQGYEQYF.

V and J are TRBV9 and TRBJ1-3; 9 nucleotides align to TRBD1. Germline V gene lookup returns CDR1 SGDLS and CDR2 YYNGEE. The junction had 4 bases not matched to a gene; V was cut back by 0 bases and J by 0 bases. The length of the CDR3 is 17 residues. In DNA form, the CDR3 reads TGTGCCAGCAGCGTAGTTGCGGACAGGGGCTCTGGAAACACCATATATTTT. Protein: CASSVVADRGSGNTIYF. Variable domain in full (rest from reference TRBV9 and TRBJ1-3): DSGVTQTPKHLITATGQRVTLRCSPRSGDLSVYWYQQSLDQGLQFLIQYYNGEERAKGNILERFSAQQFPDLHSELNLSSLELGDSALYFCASSVVADRGSGNTIYFGEGSWLTVV.

The chain employs TRBV5-1 and TRBJ1-1, with D possibly matching TRBD1 (5 bases). This CDR3 comprises 14 residues. Deletions cut 1 base from V and 4 bases from J, with 11 bases between. Germline V gene data show CDR1 as SGHRS and CDR2 as YFSETQ. As DNA, the CDR3 is TGCGCCAGCAGCTTGCAGGGTGGGGTCACTGAAGCTTTCTTT. Amino acids: CASSLQGGVTEAFF.

The chain is built from TRBV6-1 and TRBJ2-3; D not resolved. V was pared by 0 bases and J by 1 base, with 11 bases between. Germline CDR1 and CDR2: MNHNS and SASEGT. This CDR3 has 16 amino acids. CDR3 in DNA: TGTGCCAGCAGTGAAGCGATCGACTCGGGCACAGATACGCAGTATTTT. Translation gives CASSEAIDSGTDTQYF.

J is TRBJ2-2 and V is TRBV5-1; 11 bases match TRBD2. This CDR3 has 18 amino acids. The J segment lost 5 bases and the V segment lost 4 bases, leaving 13 bases of the junction unmatched. CDR1 and CDR2 (germline): SGHRS, YFSETQ. The chain's CDR3 is CASSPTLAGASGTGELFF. CDR3 sequence (DNA): TGCGCCAGCAGCCCTACACTAGCGGGGGCCTCGGGTACCGGGGAGCTGTTTTTT.

The chain has TRBV29-1 and TRBJ2-2; possible D gene TRBD1, 6 bases. The CDR3 contains 13 residues. Trimming shortened V by 2 bases and J by 5 bases, and 9 bases separated the two germline ends. Germline V gene lookup returns CDR1 SQVTM and CDR2 ANQGSEA. CDR3 coding DNA: TGCAGCGTTGAAACAGGGAAAACCGGGGAGCTGTTTTTT. It codes for CSVETGKTGELFF.

V is TRBV4-3 and J is TRBJ2-3; 8 bases line up with TRBD1. With V trimmed by 1 base and J by 2 bases, 8 bases remained unmatched. The CDR3 runs to 17 residues. From germline, CDR1 is LGHNA and CDR2 YSLEER. CDR3 in DNA: TGCGCCAGCAGCCAAGGGGCGGCGGGACAGGACACAGATACGCAGTATTTT. As protein: CASSQGAAGQDTDTQYF.

The chain recombines TRBV18 with TRBJ1-1; 7 bases align to TRBD1. CDR1 is KGHSH, CDR2 LQKENI, per germline. Trimming took 1 base from V and 4 from J; bases not matched to a gene: 9. CDR3 size: 16 residues. In DNA, the CDR3 is TGTGCCAGCTCACCACGAGGGGGCAGGGGCGGCACTGAAGCTTTCTTT. It encodes CASSPRGGRGGTEAFF.